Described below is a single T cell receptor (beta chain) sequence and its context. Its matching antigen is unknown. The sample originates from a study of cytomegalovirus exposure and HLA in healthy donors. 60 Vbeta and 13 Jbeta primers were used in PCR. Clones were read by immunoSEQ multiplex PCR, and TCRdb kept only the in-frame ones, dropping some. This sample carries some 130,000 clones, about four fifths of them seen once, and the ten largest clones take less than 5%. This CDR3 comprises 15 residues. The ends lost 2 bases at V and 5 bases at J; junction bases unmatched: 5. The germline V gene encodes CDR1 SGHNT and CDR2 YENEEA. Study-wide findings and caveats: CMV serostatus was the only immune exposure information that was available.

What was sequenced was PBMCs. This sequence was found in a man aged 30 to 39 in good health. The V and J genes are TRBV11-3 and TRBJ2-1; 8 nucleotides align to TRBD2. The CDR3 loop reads CASSLWLAGHNEQFF. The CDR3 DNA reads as TGTGCCAGCAGCTTATGGCTAGCGGGCCACAATGAGCAGTTCTTC.